This paragraph covers one TCR beta chain sequence. Documented time point: persistent/refractory GD, antithyroid drugs over 5 years with positive TRAb. Following extraction of RNA from PBMCs, that RNA was used to make the TCR library. The data belong to a study of regulatory T cells in long-lasting Graves disease. Study information: With positive TSH receptor antibodies and over 5 years of antithyroid drugs, Graves' disease was considered persistent.

The CDR3 contains 15 residues. CDR1 and CDR2 (germline): DFQATT, SNEGSKA (reference sequence). V gave up 5 bases and J gave up 6 bases; unmatched junction bases: 9. For TCR beta, libraries came from iRepertoire HTBI primers and Arm-PCR of CDR3 regions. Per the authors' pipeline: From all samples, identification returned roughly 15 TRBJ and 60 to 80 TRBV segments. TCRdb itself ran the multiplex PCR reads through MiXCR, one entry per CDR3 protein. The V and J calls shown here were made by TCRdb, not taken from the authors' results. The data show 250,000 to 300,000 distinct CDR3 sequences, 22% seen once.

The clonotype was recovered from a female donor with Graves disease. The chain employs TRBV20-1 and TRBJ1-5; 11 positions match TRBD1. The material sequenced was peripheral blood mononuclear cells (PBMCs), taken when the disease was refractory, from a patient treated with antithyroid drugs. CDR3 DNA: TGCAGTGCTTCGGGCCTCGGGACAGGGGGTCAGCCCCAGCATTTT. This sequence encodes CSASGLGTGGQPQHF.